Described below is a single T cell receptor (beta chain) sequence and its context. This clone is considered medium-sized (0.01 to 0.1%). Its target antigen remains unknown. Base qualities are not at hand, and no much larger clone is one base apart. The record originates from a study of metastatic and nonmetastatic thyroid tumors (TCRdb year 2020). At the level of the whole study: Repertoires were compared across peripheral blood and tumor or nodule tissue samples from malignant and benign thyroid patients. Overall results and qualifications from the work: In both blood and tumor samples, TCR beta diversity was reported to be significantly higher in malignant tumors than in benign nodules.

Based on the germline V gene, the CDR1 and CDR2 sequences are LGHNA and YNFKEQ. A distance of 16 bases separates the germline ends of V and J, which lose 0 bases and 4 bases respectively. Its CDR3 holds 17 amino acids, cysteine through phenylalanine. The sequence is cut down to CDR3 DNA, 51 bases in frame from base 1. Before undergoing thyroid surgery, none of the patients had been given any kind of treatment. Patient clinical samples collected from about 2011 to 2018 were retrospectively analysed using T-cell receptor beta sequencing. Library creation used PCR. Sequencing was carried out with an Illumina HiSeq 4000. The TCR beta-chain CDR3 region of each patient was profiled by high-throughput sequencing. Under the source paper's analysis protocol: Drawing on CDR3 differences between clinicopathological groups, the researchers built a classifier meant to tell apart patients with distant-metastatic papillary thyroid cancer. To measure repertoire diversity the researchers used the Shannon index, while the Morisita-Horn index served to gauge how similar the tumor and blood repertoires were. The public reads were reprocessed in TCRdb via fastp at Q25 and MiXCR, keeping in-frame beta chains. The V and J calls were determined by TCRdb, not by the authors. The sample records roughly 6,600 clones, 30% to 40% of which are singletons. The ten largest clones represent over 10% of the sample.

The sequence derives from a female donor with papillary thyroid cancer or a benign thyroid nodule (not recorded which). Some clones in this sample may be carry-over from other donors' samples. The sequence links TRBV4-2 to TRBJ1-3; no confident D gene assignment can be made. Sequencing input: adjacent normal tissue. CDR3 loop: CASSQEIGRGFGNTIYF. The DNA sequence follows: TGTGCCAGCAGCCAAGAGATTGGGAGAGGTTTCGGAAACACCATATATTTT.